Here is one T cell receptor (beta chain) with its context. The antigen remains undetermined. This sample is part of a study of T cells expressing NK-cell markers. Overall study context: Investigators obtained TCR beta repertoires from sorted CD3+CD56+NKG2C+, CD3+CD56+NKG2C- and CD3+CD56-NKG2C+ T cells. Study conclusions and caveats: Questions lingered over whether expanded NKG2C+ T cell clones were HCMV-specific.

5'RACE template switching with UMIs generated TCR beta cDNA. With the 5' RACE reads reprocessed, TCRdb shows one record per CDR3 protein and no DNA. The listing contains 7,000 to 8,500 distinct CDR3 sequences. The CDR3 spans 17 residues. Germline assignment: CDR1 MNHNS and CDR2 SASEGT. Material for sequencing was blood T cells: a sorted CD56 or NKG2C T cell subset, CD4+ or CD8+ T cells, or bulk PBMC T cells (not recorded which). The genes are TRBV6-1 and TRBJ2-3; without DNA, the TCRdb call of TRBD2 cannot be checked. The receptor comes from a man aged 18 to 69 in good health. CDR3 region: CASSGLAGGGSTDTQYF.